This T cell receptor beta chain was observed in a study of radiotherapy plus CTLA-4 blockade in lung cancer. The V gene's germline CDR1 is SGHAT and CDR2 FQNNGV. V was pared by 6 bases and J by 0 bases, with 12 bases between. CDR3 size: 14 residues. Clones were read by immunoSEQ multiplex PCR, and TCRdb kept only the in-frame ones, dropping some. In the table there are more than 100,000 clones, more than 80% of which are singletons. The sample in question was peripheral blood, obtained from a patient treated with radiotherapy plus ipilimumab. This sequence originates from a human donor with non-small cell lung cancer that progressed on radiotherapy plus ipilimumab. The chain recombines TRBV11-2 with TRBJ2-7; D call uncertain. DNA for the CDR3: TGTGCCAGCAGTTCTTTTCCCGCCTCCTACGAGCAGTACTTC. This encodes CASSSFPASYEQYF.